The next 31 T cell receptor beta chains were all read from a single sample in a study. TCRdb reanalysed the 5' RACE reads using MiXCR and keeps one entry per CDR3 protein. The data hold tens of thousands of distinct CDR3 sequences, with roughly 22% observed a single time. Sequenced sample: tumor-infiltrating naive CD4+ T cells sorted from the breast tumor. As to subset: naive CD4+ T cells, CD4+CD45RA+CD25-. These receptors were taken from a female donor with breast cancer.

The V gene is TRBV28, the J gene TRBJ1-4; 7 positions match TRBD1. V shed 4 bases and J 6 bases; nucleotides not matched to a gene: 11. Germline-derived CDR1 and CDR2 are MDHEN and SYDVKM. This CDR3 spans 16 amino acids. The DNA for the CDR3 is TGTGCCAGCAGTTCCCGACTTAGGGGGCCGGATGAAAAACTGTTTTTT. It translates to CASSSRLRGPDEKLFF. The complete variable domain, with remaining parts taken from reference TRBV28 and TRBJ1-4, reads DVKVTQSSRYLVKRTGEKVFLECVQDMDHENMFWYRQDPGLGLRLIYFSYDVKMKEKGDIPEGYSVSREKKERFSLILESASTNQTSMYLCASSSRLRGPDEKLFFGSGTQLSVL.

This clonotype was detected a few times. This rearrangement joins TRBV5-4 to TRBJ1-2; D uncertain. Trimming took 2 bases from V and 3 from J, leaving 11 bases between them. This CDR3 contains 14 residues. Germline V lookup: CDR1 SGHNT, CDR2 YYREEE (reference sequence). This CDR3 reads CASSLAMGDYGYTF. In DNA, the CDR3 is TGTGCCAGCAGCTTAGCCATGGGCGACTATGGCTACACCTTC.

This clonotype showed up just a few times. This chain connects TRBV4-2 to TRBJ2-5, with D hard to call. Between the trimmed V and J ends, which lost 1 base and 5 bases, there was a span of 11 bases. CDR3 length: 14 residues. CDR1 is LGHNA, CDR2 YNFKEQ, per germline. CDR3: CASSQGGRWETQYF. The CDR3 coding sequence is TGTGCCAGCAGCCAAGGTGGACGCTGGGAGACCCAGTACTTC.

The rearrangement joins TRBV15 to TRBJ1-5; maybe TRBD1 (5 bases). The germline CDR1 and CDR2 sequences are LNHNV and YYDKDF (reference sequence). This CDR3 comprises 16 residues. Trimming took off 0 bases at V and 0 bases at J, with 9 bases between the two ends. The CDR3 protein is CATSRDGGASNQPQHF. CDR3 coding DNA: TGTGCCACCAGCAGAGATGGTGGGGCTAGCAATCAGCCCCAGCATTTT.

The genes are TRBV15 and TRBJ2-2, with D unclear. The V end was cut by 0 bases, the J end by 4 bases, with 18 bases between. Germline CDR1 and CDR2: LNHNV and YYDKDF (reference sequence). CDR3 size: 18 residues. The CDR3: CATSRDPGHYPSTGELFF. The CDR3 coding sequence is TGTGCCACCAGCAGAGATCCCGGCCACTACCCGAGCACCGGGGAGCTGTTTTTT.

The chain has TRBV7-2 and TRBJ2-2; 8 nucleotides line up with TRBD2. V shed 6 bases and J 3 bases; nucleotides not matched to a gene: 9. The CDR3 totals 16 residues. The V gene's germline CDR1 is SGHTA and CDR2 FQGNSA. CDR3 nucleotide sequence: TGTGCCAGCAGTCCCAGCGGGAGAGCGGACACCGGGGAGCTGTTTTTT. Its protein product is CASSPSGRADTGELFF.

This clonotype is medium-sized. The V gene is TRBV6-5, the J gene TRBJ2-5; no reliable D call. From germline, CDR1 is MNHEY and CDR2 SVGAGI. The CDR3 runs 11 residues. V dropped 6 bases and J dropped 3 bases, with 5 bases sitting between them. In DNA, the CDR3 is TGTGCCAGCAGCTTAAAAGAGACCCAGTACTTC. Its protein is CASSLKETQYF.

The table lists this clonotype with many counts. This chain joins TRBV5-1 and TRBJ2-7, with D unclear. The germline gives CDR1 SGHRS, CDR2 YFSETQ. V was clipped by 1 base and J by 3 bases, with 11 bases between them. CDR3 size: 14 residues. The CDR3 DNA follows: TGCGCCAGCAGCTTGTCGGCAAGTAACTACGAGCAGTACTTC. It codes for CASSLSASNYEQYF.

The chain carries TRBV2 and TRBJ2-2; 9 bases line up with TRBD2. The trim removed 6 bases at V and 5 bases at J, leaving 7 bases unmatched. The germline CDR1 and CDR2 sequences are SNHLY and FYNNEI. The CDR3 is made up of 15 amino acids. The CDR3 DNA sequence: TGTGCCAGCAGCGACGGACTAGCGTTTACCGGGGAGCTGTTTTTT. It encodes CASSDGLAFTGELFF. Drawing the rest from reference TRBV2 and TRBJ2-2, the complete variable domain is EPEVTQTPSHQVTQMGQEVILRCVPISNHLYFYWYRQILGQKVEFLVSFYNNEISEKSEIFDDQFSVERPDGSNFTLKIRSTKLEDSAMYFCASSDGLAFTGELFFGEGSRLTVL.

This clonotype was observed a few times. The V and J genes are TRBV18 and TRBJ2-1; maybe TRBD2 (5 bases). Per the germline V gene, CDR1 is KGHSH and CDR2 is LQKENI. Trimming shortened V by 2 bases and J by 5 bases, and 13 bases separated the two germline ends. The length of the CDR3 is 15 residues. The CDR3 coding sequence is TGTGCCAGCTCACCAGAAACGGCGGGCCACAATGAGCAGTTCTTC. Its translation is CASSPETAGHNEQFF.

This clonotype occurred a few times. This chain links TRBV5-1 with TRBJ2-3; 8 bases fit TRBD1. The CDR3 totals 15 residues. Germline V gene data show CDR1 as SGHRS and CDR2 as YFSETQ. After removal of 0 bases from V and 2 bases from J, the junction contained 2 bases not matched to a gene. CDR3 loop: CASSLEGQVTDTQYF. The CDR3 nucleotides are TGCGCCAGCAGCTTGGAGGGACAGGTCACAGATACGCAGTATTTT.

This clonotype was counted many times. This CDR3 reads CASSIRWDTEAFF. The DNA for the CDR3 is TGCGCCAGCAGCATTCGGTGGGACACTGAAGCTTTCTTT. The chain uses TRBV5-1 and TRBJ1-1; D gene uncertain. V lost 4 bases and J lost 3, with 10 bases in between. The CDR3 consists of 13 residues. Germline V lookup: CDR1 SGHRS, CDR2 YFSETQ.

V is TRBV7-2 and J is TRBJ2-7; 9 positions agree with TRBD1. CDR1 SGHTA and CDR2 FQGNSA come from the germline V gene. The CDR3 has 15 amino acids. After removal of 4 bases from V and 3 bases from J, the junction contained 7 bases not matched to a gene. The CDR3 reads CASSSGQGNIYEQYF. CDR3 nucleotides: TGTGCCAGCAGCTCAGGACAGGGGAACATCTACGAGCAGTACTTC.

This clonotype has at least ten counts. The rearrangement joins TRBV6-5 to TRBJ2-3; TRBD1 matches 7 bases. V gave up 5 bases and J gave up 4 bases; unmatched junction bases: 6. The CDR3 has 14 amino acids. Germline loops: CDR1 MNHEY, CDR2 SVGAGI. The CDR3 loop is CASSNLDRADTQYF. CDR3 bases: TGTGCCAGCAGTAACCTCGACAGGGCAGATACGCAGTATTTT.

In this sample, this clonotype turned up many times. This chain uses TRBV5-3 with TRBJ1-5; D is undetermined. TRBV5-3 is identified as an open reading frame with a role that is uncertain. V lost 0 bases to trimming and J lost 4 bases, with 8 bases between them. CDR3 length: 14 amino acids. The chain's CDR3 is CARSLGSKNQPQHF. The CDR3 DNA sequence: TGTGCCAGAAGCTTGGGAAGTAAAAATCAGCCCCAGCATTTT.

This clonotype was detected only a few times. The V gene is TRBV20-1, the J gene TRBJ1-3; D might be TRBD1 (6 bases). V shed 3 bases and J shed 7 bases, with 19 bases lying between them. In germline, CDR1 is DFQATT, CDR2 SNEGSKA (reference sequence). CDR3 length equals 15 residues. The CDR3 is CSASSGVGAPNTIYF. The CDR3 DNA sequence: TGCAGTGCTAGCAGCGGGGTGGGGGCGCCGAACACCATATATTTT.

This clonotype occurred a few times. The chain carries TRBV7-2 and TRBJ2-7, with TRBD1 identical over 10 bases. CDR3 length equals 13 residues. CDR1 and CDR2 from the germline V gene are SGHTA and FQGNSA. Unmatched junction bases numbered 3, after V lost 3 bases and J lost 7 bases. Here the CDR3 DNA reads TGTGCCAGCAGCTTCGACAGGGGGCGTGAGCAGTACTTC. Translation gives CASSFDRGREQYF.

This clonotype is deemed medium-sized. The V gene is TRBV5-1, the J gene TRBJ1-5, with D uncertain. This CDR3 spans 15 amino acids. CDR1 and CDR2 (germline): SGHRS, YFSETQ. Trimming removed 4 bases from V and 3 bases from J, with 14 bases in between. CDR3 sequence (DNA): TGCGCCAGCAGCCCCGGTGAAAACCTCAATCAGCCCCAGCATTTT. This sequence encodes CASSPGENLNQPQHF.

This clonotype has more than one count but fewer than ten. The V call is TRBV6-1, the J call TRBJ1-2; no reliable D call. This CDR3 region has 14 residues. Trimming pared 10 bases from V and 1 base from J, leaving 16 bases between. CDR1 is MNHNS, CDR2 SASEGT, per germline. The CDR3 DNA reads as TGTGCCACCTCACTCGGACGGATTAACTATGGCTACACCTTC. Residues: CATSLGRINYGYTF.

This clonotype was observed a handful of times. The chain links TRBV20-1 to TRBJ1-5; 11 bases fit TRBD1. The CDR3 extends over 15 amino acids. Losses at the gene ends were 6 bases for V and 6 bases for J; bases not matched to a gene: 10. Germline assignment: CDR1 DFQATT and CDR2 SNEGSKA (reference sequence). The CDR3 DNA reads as TGCAGTGCAAGGGACAGGGGGGGAGGAGGTCAGCCCCAGCATTTT. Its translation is CSARDRGGGGQPQHF.

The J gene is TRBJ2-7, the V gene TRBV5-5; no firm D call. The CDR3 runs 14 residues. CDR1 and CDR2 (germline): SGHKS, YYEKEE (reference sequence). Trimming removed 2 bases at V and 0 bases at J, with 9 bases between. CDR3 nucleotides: TGTGCCAGCAGCTTAAGGCAGGTCTCCTACGAGCAGTACTTC. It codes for CASSLRQVSYEQYF.

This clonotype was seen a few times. CDR3 sequence reads: CASSGQGITNEKLFF. DNA of the CDR3: TGTGCCAGCAGCGGACAGGGAATAACTAATGAAAAACTGTTTTTT. The chain recombines TRBV12-3 or TRBV12-4 with TRBJ1-4; 8 nucleotides agree with TRBD1. The length of the CDR3 is 15 residues. Losses at the gene ends were 6 bases for V and 1 base for J; bases not matched to a gene: 4.

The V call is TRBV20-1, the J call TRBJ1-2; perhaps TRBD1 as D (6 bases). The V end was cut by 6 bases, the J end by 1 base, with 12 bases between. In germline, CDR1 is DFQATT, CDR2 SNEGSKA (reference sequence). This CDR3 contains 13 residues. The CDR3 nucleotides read TGCAGTGCCCCAGGGGATCTTAACTATGGCTACACCTTC. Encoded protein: CSAPGDLNYGYTF.

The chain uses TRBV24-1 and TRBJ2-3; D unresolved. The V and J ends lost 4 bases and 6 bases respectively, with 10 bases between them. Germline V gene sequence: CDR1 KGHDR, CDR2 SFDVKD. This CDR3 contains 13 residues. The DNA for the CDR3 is TGTGCCACCAGTGACCTCTATCTGGATACGCAGTATTTT. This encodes CATSDLYLDTQYF.

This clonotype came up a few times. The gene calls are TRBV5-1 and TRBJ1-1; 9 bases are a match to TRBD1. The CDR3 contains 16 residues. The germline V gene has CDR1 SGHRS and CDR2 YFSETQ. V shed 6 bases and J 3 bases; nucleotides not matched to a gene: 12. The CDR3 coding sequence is TGCGCCAGCACCGAGACAAGGACAGGGGCGCACACTGAAGCTTTCTTT. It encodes CASTETRTGAHTEAFF.

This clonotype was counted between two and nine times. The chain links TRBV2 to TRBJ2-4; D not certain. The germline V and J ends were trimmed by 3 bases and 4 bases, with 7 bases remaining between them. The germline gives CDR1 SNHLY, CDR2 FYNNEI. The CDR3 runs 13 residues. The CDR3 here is CASSDGVKNIQYF. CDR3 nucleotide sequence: TGTGCCAGCAGTGACGGCGTGAAAAACATTCAGTACTTC.

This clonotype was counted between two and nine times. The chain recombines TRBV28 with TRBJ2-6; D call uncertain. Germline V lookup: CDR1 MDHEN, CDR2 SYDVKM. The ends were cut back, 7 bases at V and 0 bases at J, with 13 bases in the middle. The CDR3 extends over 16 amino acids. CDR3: CASTPRRISGANVLTF. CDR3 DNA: TGTGCCAGCACCCCGAGGAGAATCTCTGGGGCCAACGTCCTGACTTTC.

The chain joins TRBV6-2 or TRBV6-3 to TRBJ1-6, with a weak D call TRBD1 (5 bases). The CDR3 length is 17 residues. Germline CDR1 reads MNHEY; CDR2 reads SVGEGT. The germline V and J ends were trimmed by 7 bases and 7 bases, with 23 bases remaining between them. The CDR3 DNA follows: TGTGCCAGCACCTCCCACTCGTCCTCGGGGGTAAATTCACCCCTCCACTTT. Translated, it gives CASTSHSSSGVNSPLHF.

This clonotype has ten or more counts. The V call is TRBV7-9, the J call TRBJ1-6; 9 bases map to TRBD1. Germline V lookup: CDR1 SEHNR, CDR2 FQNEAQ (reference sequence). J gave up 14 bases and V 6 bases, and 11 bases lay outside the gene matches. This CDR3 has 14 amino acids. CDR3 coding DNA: TGTGCCAGCAGTCATCATAGGACAGGGGACACCCTCCACTTT. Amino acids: CASSHHRTGDTLHF.

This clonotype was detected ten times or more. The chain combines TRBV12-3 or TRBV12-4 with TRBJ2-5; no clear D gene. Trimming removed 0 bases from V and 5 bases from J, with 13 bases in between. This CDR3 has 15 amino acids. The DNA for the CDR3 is TGTGCCAGCAGTTTAGCGCCAAATAGCCGGGAGACCCAGTACTTC. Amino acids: CASSLAPNSRETQYF.

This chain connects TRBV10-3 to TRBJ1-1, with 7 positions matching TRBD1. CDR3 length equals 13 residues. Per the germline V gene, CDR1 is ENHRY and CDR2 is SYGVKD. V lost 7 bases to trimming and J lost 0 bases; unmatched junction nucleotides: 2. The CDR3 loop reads CAIKGQLNTEAFF. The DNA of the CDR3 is TGTGCCATCAAGGGACAGTTGAACACTGAAGCTTTCTTT.